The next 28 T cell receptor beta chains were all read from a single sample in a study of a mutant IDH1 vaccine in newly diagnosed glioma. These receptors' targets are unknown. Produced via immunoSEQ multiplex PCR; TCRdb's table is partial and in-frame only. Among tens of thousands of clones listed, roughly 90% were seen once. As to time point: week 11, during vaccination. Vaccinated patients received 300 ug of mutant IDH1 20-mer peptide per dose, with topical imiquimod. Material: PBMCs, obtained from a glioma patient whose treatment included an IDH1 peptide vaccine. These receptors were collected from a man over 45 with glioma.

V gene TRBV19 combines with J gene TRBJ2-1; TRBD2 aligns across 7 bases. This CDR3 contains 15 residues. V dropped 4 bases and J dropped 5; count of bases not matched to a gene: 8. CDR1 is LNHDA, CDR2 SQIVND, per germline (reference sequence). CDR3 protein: CASSNPGLTHNEQFF. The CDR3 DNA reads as TGTGCCAGTAGTAACCCGGGACTAACCCACAATGAGCAGTTCTTC. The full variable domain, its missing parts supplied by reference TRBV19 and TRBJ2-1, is DGGITQSPKYLFRKEGQNVTLSCEQNLNHDAMYWYRQDPGQGLRLIYYSQIVNDFQKGDIAEGYSVSREKKESFPLTVTSAQKNPTAFYLCASSNPGLTHNEQFFGPGTRLTVL.

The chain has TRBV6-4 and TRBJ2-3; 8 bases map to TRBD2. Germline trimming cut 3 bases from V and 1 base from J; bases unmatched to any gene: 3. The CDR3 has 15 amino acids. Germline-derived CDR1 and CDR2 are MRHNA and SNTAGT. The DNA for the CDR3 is TGTGCCAGCAGTGAGTCTAGCGGGCGCACAGATACGCAGTATTTT. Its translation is CASSESSGRTDTQYF.

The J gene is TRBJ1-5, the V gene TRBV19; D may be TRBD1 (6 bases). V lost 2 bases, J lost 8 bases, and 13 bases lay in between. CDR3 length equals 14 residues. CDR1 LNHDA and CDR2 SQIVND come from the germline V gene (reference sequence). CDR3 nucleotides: TGTGCCAGTAGTATAAGCGAGGGGGGAAAGCCCCAGCATTTT. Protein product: CASSISEGGKPQHF.

This CDR3 is CASSQDRGRNTIYF. The CDR3 DNA is TGTGCCAGCAGTCAAGACAGGGGGCGAAACACCATATATTTT. The V and J genes are TRBV2 and TRBJ1-3; 10 bases fit TRBD1. CDR3 size: 14 residues. The germline CDR1 and CDR2 sequences are SNHLY and FYNNEI. V shed 5 bases, J shed 5 bases, and the junction held 3 bases outside the gene matches.

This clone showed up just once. DNA for the CDR3: TGTGCCAGCAGCTACCTAGGCGCTGGTCAGCCCCAGCATTTT. Translating it yields CASSYLGAGQPQHF. The chain links TRBV5-5 to TRBJ1-5; D gene uncertain. CDR1 is SGHKS and CDR2 is YYEKEE in the germline V gene (reference sequence). This CDR3 has 14 amino acids. V was trimmed by 3 bases and J by 6 bases, leaving 13 bases between them.

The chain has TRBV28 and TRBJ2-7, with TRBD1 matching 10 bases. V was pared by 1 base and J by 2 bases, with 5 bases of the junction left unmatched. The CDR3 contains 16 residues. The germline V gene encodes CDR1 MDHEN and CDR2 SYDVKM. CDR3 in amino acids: CASSLSWTGGTYEQYF. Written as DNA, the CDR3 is TGTGCCAGCAGTTTATCCTGGACAGGGGGAACCTACGAGCAGTACTTC.

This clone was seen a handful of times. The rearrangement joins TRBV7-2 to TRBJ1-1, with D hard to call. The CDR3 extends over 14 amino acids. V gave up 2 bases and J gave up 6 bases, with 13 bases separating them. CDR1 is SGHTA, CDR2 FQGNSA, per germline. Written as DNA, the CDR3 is TGTGCCAGCAGCTTAAACATGGGAGGGTCTGAAGCTTTCTTT. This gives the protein CASSLNMGGSEAFF.

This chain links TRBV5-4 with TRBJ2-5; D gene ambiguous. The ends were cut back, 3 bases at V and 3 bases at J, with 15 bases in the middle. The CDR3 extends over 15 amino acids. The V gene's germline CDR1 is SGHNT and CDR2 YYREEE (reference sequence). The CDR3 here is CASSSVSRAKETQYF. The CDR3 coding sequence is TGTGCCAGCAGCTCAGTATCTCGGGCCAAAGAGACCCAGTACTTC.

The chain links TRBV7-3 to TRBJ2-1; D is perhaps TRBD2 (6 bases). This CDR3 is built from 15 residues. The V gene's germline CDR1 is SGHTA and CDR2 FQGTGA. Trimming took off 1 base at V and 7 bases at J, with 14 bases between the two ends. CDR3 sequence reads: CASSLILGSRNEQFF. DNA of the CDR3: TGTGCCAGCAGCTTAATCCTCGGGAGTCGGAATGAGCAGTTCTTC.

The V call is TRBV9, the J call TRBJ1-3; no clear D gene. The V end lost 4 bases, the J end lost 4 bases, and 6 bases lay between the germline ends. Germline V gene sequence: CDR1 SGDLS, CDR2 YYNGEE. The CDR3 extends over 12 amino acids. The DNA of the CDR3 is TGTGCCAGCAGCCCCCAGGGAAACACCATATATTTT. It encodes CASSPQGNTIYF.

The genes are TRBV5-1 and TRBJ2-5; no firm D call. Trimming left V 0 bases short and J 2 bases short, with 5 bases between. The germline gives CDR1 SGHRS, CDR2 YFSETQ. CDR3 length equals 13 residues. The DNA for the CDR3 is TGCGCCAGCAGCTTGGTCCCACAAGAGACCCAGTACTTC. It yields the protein CASSLVPQETQYF.

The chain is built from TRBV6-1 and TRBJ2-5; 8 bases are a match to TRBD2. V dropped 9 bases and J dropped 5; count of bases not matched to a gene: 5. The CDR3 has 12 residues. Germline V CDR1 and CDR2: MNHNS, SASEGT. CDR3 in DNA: TGTGCCAGTGTGACTAGCGCTGAGACCCAGTACTTC. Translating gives CASVTSAETQYF.

The CDR3 loop reads CASSLAAGGGRTDTQYF. CDR3 DNA sequence: TGTGCCAGCAGCTTAGCGGCTGGCGGGGGCCGTACAGATACGCAGTATTTT. J is TRBJ2-3 and V is TRBV7-9; D is perhaps TRBD2 (7 bases). Germline V gene sequence: CDR1 SEHNR, CDR2 FQNEAQ (reference sequence). The V end lost 0 bases, the J end lost 3 bases, and 16 bases lay between the germline ends. The CDR3 runs to 17 residues.

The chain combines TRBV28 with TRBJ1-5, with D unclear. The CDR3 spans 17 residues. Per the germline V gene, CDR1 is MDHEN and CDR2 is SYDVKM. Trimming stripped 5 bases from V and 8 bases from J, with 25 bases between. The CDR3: CASSKPGRRNYQEPQHF. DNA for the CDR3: TGTGCCAGCAGTAAACCGGGCCGGAGGAACTATCAAGAGCCCCAGCATTTT.

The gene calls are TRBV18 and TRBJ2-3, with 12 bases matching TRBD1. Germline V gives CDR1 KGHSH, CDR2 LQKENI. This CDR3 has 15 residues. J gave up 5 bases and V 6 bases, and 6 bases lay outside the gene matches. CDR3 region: CASSRDRGQGDTQYF. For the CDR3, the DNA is TGTGCCAGCTCCCGGGACAGGGGGCAGGGAGATACGCAGTATTTT. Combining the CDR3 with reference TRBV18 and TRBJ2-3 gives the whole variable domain NAGVMQNPRHLVRRRGQEARLRCSPMKGHSHVYWYRQLPEEGLKFMVYLQKENIIDESGMPKERFSAEFPKEGPSILRIQQVVRGDSAAYFCASSRDRGQGDTQYFGPGTRLTVL.

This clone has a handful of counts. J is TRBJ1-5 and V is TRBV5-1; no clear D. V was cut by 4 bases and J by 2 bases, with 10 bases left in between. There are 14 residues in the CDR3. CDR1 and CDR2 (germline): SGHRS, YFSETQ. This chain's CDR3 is CASSPTTGNQPQHF. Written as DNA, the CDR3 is TGCGCCAGCAGCCCGACTACGGGCAATCAGCCCCAGCATTTT.

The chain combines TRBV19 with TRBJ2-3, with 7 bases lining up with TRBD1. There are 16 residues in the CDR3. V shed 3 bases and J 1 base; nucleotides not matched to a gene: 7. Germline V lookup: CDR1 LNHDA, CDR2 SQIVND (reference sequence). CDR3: CASSIRQGEGTDTQYF. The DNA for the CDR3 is TGTGCCAGTAGTATCCGACAGGGAGAGGGCACAGATACGCAGTATTTT.

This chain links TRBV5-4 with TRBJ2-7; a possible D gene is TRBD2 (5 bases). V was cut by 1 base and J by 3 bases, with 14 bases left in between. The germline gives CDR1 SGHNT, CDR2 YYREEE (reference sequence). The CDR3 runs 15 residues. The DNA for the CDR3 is TGTGCCAGCAGCTTGAACAGAGCGGAGATCTACGAGCAGTACTTC. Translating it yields CASSLNRAEIYEQYF.

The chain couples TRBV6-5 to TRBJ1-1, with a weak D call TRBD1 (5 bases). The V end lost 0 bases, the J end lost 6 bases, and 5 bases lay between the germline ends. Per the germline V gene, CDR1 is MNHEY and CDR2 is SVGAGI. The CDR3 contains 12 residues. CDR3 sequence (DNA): TGTGCCAGCAGTTACTCAGGGGCTGAAGCTTTCTTT. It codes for CASSYSGAEAFF.

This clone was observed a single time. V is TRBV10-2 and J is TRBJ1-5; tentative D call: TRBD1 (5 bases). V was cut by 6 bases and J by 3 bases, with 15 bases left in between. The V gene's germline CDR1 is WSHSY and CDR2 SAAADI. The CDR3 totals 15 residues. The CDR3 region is CASRLGPGINQPQHF. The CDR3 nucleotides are TGCGCCAGCAGACTAGGCCCAGGGATCAATCAGCCCCAGCATTTT.

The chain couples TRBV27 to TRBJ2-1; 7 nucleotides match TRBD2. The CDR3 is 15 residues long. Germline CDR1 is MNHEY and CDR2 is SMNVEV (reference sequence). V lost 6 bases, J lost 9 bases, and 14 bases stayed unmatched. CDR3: CASSYPDGGSSEQFF. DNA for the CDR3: TGTGCCAGCAGCTACCCCGACGGCGGGAGTTCTGAGCAGTTCTTC.

As DNA, the CDR3 is TGTGCCAGCCTCCCAGCAGGACTTGGGAAGTGGGAGCAGTACTTC. This codes for CASLPAGLGKWEQYF. This chain connects TRBV2 to TRBJ2-7; tentative D call: TRBD2 (5 bases). This CDR3 comprises 15 residues. V was shortened by 8 bases and J by 7 bases, with 24 bases between the two germline ends. CDR1 is SNHLY and CDR2 is FYNNEI in the germline V gene.

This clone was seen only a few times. The CDR3 DNA reads TGTGCCTGGACTATAGCGGGAGGCCAGCCCTACAATGAGCAGTTCTTC. It is translated as CAWTIAGGQPYNEQFF. The V gene is TRBV30, the J gene TRBJ2-1; 10 positions match TRBD2. Germline V gene lookup returns CDR1 GTSNPN and CDR2 SVGIG (reference sequence). V lost 4 bases to trimming and J lost 2 bases; unmatched junction nucleotides: 8. CDR3 length equals 16 residues.

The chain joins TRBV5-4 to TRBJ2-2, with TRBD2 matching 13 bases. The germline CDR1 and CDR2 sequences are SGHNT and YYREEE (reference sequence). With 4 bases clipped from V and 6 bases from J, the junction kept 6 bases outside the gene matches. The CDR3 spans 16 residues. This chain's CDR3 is CASSGTSGRGPGELFF. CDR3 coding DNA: TGTGCCAGCAGCGGAACTAGCGGGAGGGGTCCCGGGGAGCTGTTTTTT.

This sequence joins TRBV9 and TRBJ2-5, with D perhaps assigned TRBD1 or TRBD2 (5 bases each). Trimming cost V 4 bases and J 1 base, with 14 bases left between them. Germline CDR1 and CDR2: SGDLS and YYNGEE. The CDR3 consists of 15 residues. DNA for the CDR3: TGTGCCAGCAGCCTAAAAAGAGGGGCCCAAGAGACCCAGTACTTC. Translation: CASSLKRGAQETQYF.

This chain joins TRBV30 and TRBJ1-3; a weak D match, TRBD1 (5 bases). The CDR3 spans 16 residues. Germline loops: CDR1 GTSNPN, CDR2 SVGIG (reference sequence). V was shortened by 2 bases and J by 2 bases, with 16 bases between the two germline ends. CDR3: CAWSWEGRETGNTIYF. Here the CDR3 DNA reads TGTGCCTGGAGTTGGGAGGGGCGTGAGACTGGAAACACCATATATTTT.

Here the CDR3 DNA reads TGCGCCAGCAGCCCATCTTATTCCGGGGAGCTGTTTTTT. Translation: CASSPSYSGELFF. The chain links TRBV4-1 to TRBJ2-2; D is ambiguous. This CDR3 comprises 13 residues. CDR1 and CDR2 from the germline V gene are MGHRA and YSYEKL. V shed 4 bases and J shed 6 bases, with 9 bases lying between them.

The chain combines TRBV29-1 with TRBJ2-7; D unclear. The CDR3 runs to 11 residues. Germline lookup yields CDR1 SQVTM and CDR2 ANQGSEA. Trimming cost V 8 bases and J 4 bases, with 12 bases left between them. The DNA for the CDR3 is TGCAGCTACCAGACTGGATACGAGCAGTACTTC. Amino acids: CSYQTGYEQYF.